The clone carrying this T cell receptor (beta chain) was counted at least ten times. This sample is part of a study of T-cell memory formation after mild COVID-19. For the study at large: Each donor largely had its own TCR clusters.

TCRdb re-derived calls from the 5' RACE reads in MiXCR, one entry per CDR3 protein. In the table there are about 16,000 distinct CDR3 sequences, 20% to 30% of which are singletons. The germline CDR1 and CDR2 sequences are SGHTA and FQGNSA. This CDR3 comprises 15 residues. Trimming shortened V by 2 bases and J by 4 bases, and 12 bases separated the two germline ends. This clonotype originated in a man younger than 35 who had mild COVID-19 (a few samples of this study predate the infection). Cell type and time point are not known. The V and J genes are TRBV7-2 and TRBJ1-5; D perhaps matches TRBD1 (5 bases). Material: PBMCs or a T cell subset sorted from them (not recorded which). CDR3 protein: CASSLSQGRNQPQHF. DNA for the CDR3: TGTGCCAGCAGCTTAAGTCAGGGCCGGAATCAGCCCCAGCATTTT.